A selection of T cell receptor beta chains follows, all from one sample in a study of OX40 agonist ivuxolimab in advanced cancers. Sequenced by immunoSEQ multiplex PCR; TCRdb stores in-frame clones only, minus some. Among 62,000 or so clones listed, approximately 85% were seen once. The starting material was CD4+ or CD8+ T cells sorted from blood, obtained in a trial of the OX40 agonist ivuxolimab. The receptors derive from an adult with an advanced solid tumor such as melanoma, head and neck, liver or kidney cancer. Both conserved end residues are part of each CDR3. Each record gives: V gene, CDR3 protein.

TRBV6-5,CASSPLAGPTYEQYF
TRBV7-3,CASSSGEFTGELFF
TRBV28,CASRRLAETLTGELFF
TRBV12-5,CASGFGQSYNEQFF
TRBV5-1,CASSSDSLRNEQFF
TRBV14,CASSLSGARRETQYF
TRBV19,CASTHGTYRGRNYGYTF
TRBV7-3,CASSLIPDTDTQYF
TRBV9,CASSPGLEVGTQYF
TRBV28,CASSLGTKYEQYF
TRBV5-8,CASSRRTGVRGEYGYTF
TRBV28,CASSLGQGGSEAFF
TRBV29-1,CSVVRGQAFSYEQYF
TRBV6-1,CASSDLDTGSETQYF
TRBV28,CASSHRGLGHNEQFF